The present entry profiles one TCR beta chain with its context. Its matching antigen is unknown. This specimen comes from a study of CD8 T cells in Susac syndrome. The study's findings and limits: Susac syndrome CD4+ T cell repertoires showed no clonal expansion.

Both CD4+ and CD8+ T cells were negatively isolated, and TEMRA cells underwent FACS enrichment. Roughly 0.45 to 1 ug RNA was reverse transcribed with random hexamers. A multiplex approach, immunoSEQ multiplex PCR, amplified TCR beta CDR3 across 54 Vbeta and 13 Jbeta. TCRdb re-called the immunoSEQ multiplex PCR reads with MiXCR, one entry per CDR3 protein. The data hold some 200,000 distinct CDR3 sequences, with about 91% observed a single time. Trimming took off 1 base at V and 2 bases at J, with 11 bases between the two ends. CDR1 is LNHNV and CDR2 is YYDKDF in the germline V gene (reference sequence). There are 15 residues in the CDR3.

The sequenced sample was CD4+ T cells from PBMCs. This chain joins TRBV15 and TRBJ1-1; D might be TRBD1 (5 bases). The TCR was taken from a human donor with Susac syndrome. CDR3 DNA sequence: TGTGCCACCAGCAGAGTTTACAGGCTTAACACTGAAGCTTTCTTT. This codes for CATSRVYRLNTEAFF. Full variable domain (missing parts from reference TRBV15 and TRBJ1-1): DAMVIQNPRYQVTQFGKPVTLSCSQTLNHNVMYWYQQKSSQAPKLLFHYYDKDFNNEADTPDNFQSRRPNTSFCFLDIRSPGLGDTAMYLCATSRVYRLNTEAFFGQGTRLTVV.